The clone carrying this TCR beta chain was picked up many times. This entry comes from a study of T cells in Graves' hyperthyroidism and ophthalmopathy. Regions amplified from RNA transcripts were the TCR beta CDR3 regions. The HTBI set primed first-round TCR CDR3 RT-PCR. MiXCR, applied by TCRdb to the multiplex PCR reads, yields one record per CDR3 protein. The profile shows some 440,000 distinct CDR3 sequences, 15% to 18% of them singletons. CDR1 is SGHTA and CDR2 is FQGNSA in the germline V gene. This CDR3 is built from 13 residues. The V end was cut by 8 bases, the J end by 3 bases, with 14 bases between.

The clonotype was recovered from a woman in her late teens or twenties with Graves' hyperthyroidism. Sequenced material: blood. This chain links TRBV7-2 with TRBJ2-7; possibly TRBD1 or TRBD2 for D (5 bases each). The CDR3 DNA reads TGTGCCAGCGGCCGGGACCGGCTCTACGAGCAGTACTTC. As protein: CASGRDRLYEQYF.